The rows below give T cell receptor beta chains drawn from one sample of a study of OX40 agonist ivuxolimab in advanced cancers. The data were produced by immunoSEQ multiplex PCR, yet TCRdb's version contains in-frame clones alone and is incomplete. The sample has 60,000 to 75,000 clones; about 85% are singletons. Sequencing was performed on CD4+ or CD8+ T cells sorted from blood, taken in a trial of the OX40 agonist ivuxolimab. The source is an adult with an advanced solid tumor such as melanoma, head and neck, liver or kidney cancer. CDR3s include the opening cysteine and the closing phenylalanine or tryptophan. Each record gives: D gene, V gene, clone size, J gene, CDR3 protein, CDR3 DNA. The D gene is left open where the match is weak. For some rows the clone size is stated as once, few or many, or as a class when expanded; others skip it.

>NA|TRBV7-2|NA|TRBJ2-5
CASSQGGAGGETQYF
TGTGCCAGCAGCCAAGGGGGGGCCGGGGGAGAGACCCAGTACTTC
>NA|TRBV4-3|NA|TRBJ2-7
CASSQEARLHGEQYF
TGCGCCAGCAGCCAAGAGGCTCGCCTGCATGGCGAGCAGTACTTC
>TRBD1|TRBV6-1|NA|TRBJ2-7
CASSWTGQGDEQYF
TGTGCCAGCAGTTGGACGGGACAGGGGGACGAGCAGTACTTC
>NA|TRBV9|NA|TRBJ1-4
CASSVGRDNEKLFF
TGTGCCAGCAGCGTAGGACGGGATAATGAAAAACTGTTTTTT
>NA|TRBV9|once|TRBJ2-7
CASSAGGASSYEQYF
TGTGCCAGCAGCGCAGGGGGGGCCTCCTCCTACGAGCAGTACTTC
>NA|TRBV6-1|NA|TRBJ2-2
CASSEGGHYTGELFF
TGTGCCAGCAGTGAGGGGGGCCATTACACCGGGGAGCTGTTTTTT
>NA|TRBV9|NA|TRBJ2-5
CASSLDQGRTQYF
TGTGCCAGCAGCTTAGACCAGGGTAGGACCCAGTACTTC
>TRBD1|TRBV12-5|NA|TRBJ1-1
CASGTGVGTEAFF
TGTGCTAGTGGGACAGGGGTGGGCACTGAAGCTTTCTTT
>TRBD2|TRBV13|NA|TRBJ2-1
CASSASGTSGINEQFF
TGTGCCAGCAGCGCATCCGGGACTAGCGGAATCAATGAGCAGTTCTTC
>NA|TRBV6-1|NA|TRBJ1-5
CASSGQDQPQHF
TGTGCCAGCAGTGGACAGGACCAGCCCCAGCATTTT